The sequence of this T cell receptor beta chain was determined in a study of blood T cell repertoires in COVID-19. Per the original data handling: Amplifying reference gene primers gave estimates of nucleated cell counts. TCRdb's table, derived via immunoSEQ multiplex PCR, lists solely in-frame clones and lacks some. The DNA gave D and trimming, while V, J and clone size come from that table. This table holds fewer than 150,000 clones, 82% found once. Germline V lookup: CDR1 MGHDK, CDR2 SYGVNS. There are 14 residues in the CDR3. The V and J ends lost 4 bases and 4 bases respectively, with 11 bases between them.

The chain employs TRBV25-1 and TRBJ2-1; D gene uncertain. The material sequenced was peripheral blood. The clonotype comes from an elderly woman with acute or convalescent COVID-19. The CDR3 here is CASSVAANYNEQFF. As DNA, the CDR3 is TGTGCCAGCAGTGTTGCGGCTAATTACAATGAGCAGTTCTTC.